Below, 14 T cell receptor beta chains from the same sample are listed, as sequenced in a study of T-cell memory formation after mild COVID-19 (dated by TCRdb to the early 2020s). Library creation used 5' RACE. The listed sequencing device is Illumina NovaSeq 6000. TCRdb handled the public reads itself, with Q25 trimming in fastp and clone calling in MiXCR, and kept productive beta chains. Duplicate CDR3 protein sequences are folded into a single record with the most common DNA and genes. This sample is represented by under 85,000 distinct CDR3 sequences; 14% of them were singletons. 31% of the sample lies in the top ten. What was sequenced was PBMCs or a T cell subset sorted from them (not recorded which). The receptors come from an adult woman who had mild COVID-19 (a few samples of this study predate the infection). The sample titles of this study are shuffled in the database, so cell type and time point are left out; the donor was told from shared clones.

This clonotype was recorded many times. The rearrangement joins TRBV29-1 to TRBJ2-1, with D unresolved. This CDR3 has 13 amino acids. V shed 7 bases and J shed 0 bases, with 10 bases lying between them. Germline assignment: CDR1 SQVTM and CDR2 ANQGSEA. The CDR3 reads CSAPRDSYNEQFF. The DNA of the CDR3 is TGCAGCGCCCCACGAGACTCCTACAATGAGCAGTTCTTC.

This sequence joins TRBV5-1 and TRBJ1-1, with TRBD1 identical over 7 bases. The CDR3 length is 13 residues. The germline V gene has CDR1 SGHRS and CDR2 YFSETQ. J was trimmed by 3 bases and V by 3 bases; bases with no gene match: 2. The CDR3 protein is CASSSDRYTEAFF. The CDR3 nucleotides read TGCGCCAGCAGCTCGGACAGGTACACTGAAGCTTTCTTT.

This clonotype was detected a few times. This chain links TRBV12-3 or TRBV12-4 with TRBJ2-2; TRBD2 aligns across 7 bases. This CDR3 is 13 amino acids long. Trimming took 1 base from V and 7 from J; bases not matched to a gene: 0. CDR3 nucleotide sequence: TGTGCCAGCAGTTTAGGGGAGGGCGGGGAGCTGTTTTTT. Encoded protein: CASSLGEGGELFF.

This clonotype has only a few counts. The chain links TRBV12-5 to TRBJ1-1; 9 positions agree with TRBD1. Germline-derived CDR1 and CDR2 are LGHNT and FRNRAP. The CDR3 is made up of 15 amino acids. V lost 5 bases to trimming and J lost 4 bases; unmatched junction nucleotides: 8. CDR3: CASGPPGTGFTEAFF. The CDR3 region has the DNA TGTGCTAGTGGTCCCCCCGGGACAGGGTTCACTGAAGCTTTCTTT.

There are a few counts of this clonotype. The rearrangement joins TRBV5-1 to TRBJ2-3; the D gene is possibly TRBD1 (6 bases). V lost 4 bases to trimming and J lost 2 bases, with 11 bases between them. The CDR3 sequence is 14 residues long. Germline CDR1 SGHRS, CDR2 YFSETQ. Here the CDR3 reads CASSAGDTTDTQYF. CDR3 sequence (DNA): TGCGCCAGCAGCGCCGGGGACACCACAGATACGCAGTATTTT.

The chain employs TRBV19 and TRBJ1-1; D may be TRBD1 (5 bases). Germline CDR1 and CDR2: LNHDA and SQIVND (reference sequence). Trimming cost V 9 bases and J 1 base, with 12 bases left between them. This CDR3 comprises 13 residues. The CDR3 DNA follows: TGTGCCAGCATACAGGTCGGGAACACTGAAGCTTTCTTT. It codes for CASIQVGNTEAFF.

In its sample, this clonotype was seen a few times. The rearrangement links TRBV7-9 to TRBJ2-5; possibly TRBD1 or TRBD2 for D (5 bases each). Germline CDR1 SEHNR, CDR2 FQNEAQ (reference sequence). V lost 4 bases and J 4 bases, leaving 7 bases between the germline ends. The CDR3 is 12 amino acids. DNA of the CDR3: TGTGCCAGCAGCTGGGACGGAGAGACCCAGTACTTC. Translation gives CASSWDGETQYF.

The V and J genes are TRBV7-3 and TRBJ2-3; 7 bases map to TRBD1. The CDR3 runs 16 residues. With 6 bases clipped from V and 2 bases from J, the junction kept 11 bases outside the gene matches. Germline values: CDR1 SGHTA, CDR2 FQGTGA. This chain's CDR3 is CASRNPGQTTTDTQYF. The CDR3 DNA reads TGTGCCAGCAGGAATCCGGGACAGACGACCACAGATACGCAGTATTTT.

The chain recombines TRBV12-3 or TRBV12-4 with TRBJ2-7; 7 bases fit TRBD1. The J segment lost 0 bases and the V segment lost 8 bases, leaving 4 bases of the junction unmatched. This CDR3 spans 13 amino acids. The CDR3 nucleotides read TGTGCCAGCTCTGGGACAGACTCCTACGAGCAGTACTTC. It codes for CASSGTDSYEQYF.

This clonotype was recorded a few times. The rearrangement uses TRBV6-5 and TRBJ2-5; tentatively, D is TRBD2 (6 bases). This CDR3 spans 14 amino acids. The V gene's germline CDR1 is MNHEY and CDR2 SVGAGI. Trimming removed 5 bases at V and 7 bases at J, with 17 bases between. The CDR3 sequence: CASSGFVGGGTQYF. The CDR3 nucleotides read TGTGCCAGCAGTGGTTTTGTCGGGGGAGGGACCCAGTACTTC.

The rearrangement uses TRBV4-2 and TRBJ2-7, with D possibly TRBD2 on 5 matching bases. Germline-derived CDR1 and CDR2 are LGHNA and YNFKEQ. V was clipped by 0 bases and J by 2 bases, with 11 bases between them. The CDR3 runs 15 residues. CDR3 in DNA: TGTGCCAGCAGCCAAGATTTGGAGGTCCCCTACGAGCAGTACTTC. Translation gives CASSQDLEVPYEQYF.

This clonotype has only a few counts. The CDR3: CASSQDPTSVPDTQYF. CDR3 coding DNA: TGCGCCAGCAGCCAAGACCCCACTAGCGTCCCAGATACGCAGTATTTT. This sequence joins TRBV4-3 and TRBJ2-3; 7 bases are shared with TRBD2. This CDR3 contains 16 residues. The V segment lost 0 bases and the J segment 4 bases; nucleotides outside the gene matches: 7. Germline CDR1 is LGHNA and CDR2 is YSLEER.

The V and J genes are TRBV28 and TRBJ2-7; no reliable D call. The germline gives CDR1 MDHEN, CDR2 SYDVKM. This CDR3 contains 11 residues. Trimming left V 5 bases short and J 3 bases short, with 5 bases between. CDR3 bases: TGTGCCAGCAGTACATACTACGAGCAGTACTTC. Translated, it gives CASSTYYEQYF.

The V and J genes are TRBV11-2 and TRBJ2-6, with D perhaps matching TRBD1 (5 bases). The germline V gene encodes CDR1 SGHAT and CDR2 FQNNGV. V lost 0 bases and J lost 1, with 19 bases in between. CDR3 length: 20 amino acids. The CDR3 here is CASSLERFGQFSSGANVLTF. Written as DNA, the CDR3 is TGTGCCAGCAGCTTAGAACGATTTGGACAATTTTCGTCTGGGGCCAACGTCCTGACTTTC.